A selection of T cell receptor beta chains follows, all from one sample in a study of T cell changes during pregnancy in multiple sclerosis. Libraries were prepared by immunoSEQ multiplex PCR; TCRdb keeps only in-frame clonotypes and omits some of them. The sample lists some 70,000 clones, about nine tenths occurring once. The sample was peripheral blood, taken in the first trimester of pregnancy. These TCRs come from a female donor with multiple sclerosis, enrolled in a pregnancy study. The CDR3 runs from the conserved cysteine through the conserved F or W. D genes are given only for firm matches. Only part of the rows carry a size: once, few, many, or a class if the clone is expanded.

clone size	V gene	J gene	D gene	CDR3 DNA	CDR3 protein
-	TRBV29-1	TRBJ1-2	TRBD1	TGCAGCGTTGAAGATGTCCGAGACAGGGCGGGGTATGGCTACACCTTC	CSVEDVRDRAGYGYTF
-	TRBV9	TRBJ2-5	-	TGTGCCAGCAGCGTAGAGTCAGGGGCGTACCAAGAGACCCAGTACTTC	CASSVESGAYQETQYF
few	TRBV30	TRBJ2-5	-	TGTGCCTGGAGTGTACTGGGAGTGGAGACCCAGTACTTC	CAWSVLGVETQYF
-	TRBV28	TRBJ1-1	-	TGTGCCAGCAGTTTATTGTACAGGGACAACCATGCTGAAGCTTTCTTT	CASSLLYRDNHAEAFF
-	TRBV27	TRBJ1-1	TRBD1	TGTGCCAGCAGGACAGGGGGGGGGCTCTCTGAAGCTTTCTTT	CASRTGGGLSEAFF
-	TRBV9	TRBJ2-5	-	TGTGCCAGCAGCGTAGCTGGAGGGGGCCGGCAAGAGACCCAGTACTTC	CASSVAGGGRQETQYF
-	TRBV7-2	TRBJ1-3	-	TGTGCCAGCCAGGGCCAGCAAGGAAACACCATATATTTT	CASQGQQGNTIYF
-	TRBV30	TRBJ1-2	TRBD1	TGTGCCTGGAGTCCCACGAGGACAGGGGACTTGGATGGCTACACCTTC	CAWSPTRTGDLDGYTF
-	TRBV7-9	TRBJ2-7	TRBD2	TGTGCCAGCAGCAGTATAGCGGGGGCCAGGGTATCTTACGAGCAGTACTTC	CASSSIAGARVSYEQYF
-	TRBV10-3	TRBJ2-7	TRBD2	TGTGCCATCAGGGACGCGGGACTAGAAGGCGAGCAGTACTTC	CAIRDAGLEGEQYF
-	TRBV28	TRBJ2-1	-	TGTGCCAGCAGGTCGGGAACTTACTCCCCTATCGAGCAGTTCTTC	CASRSGTYSPIEQFF
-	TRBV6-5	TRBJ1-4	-	TGTGCCAGCAGCCGGGGGGAGGGGAGAAATGAAAAACTGTTTTTT	CASSRGEGRNEKLFF
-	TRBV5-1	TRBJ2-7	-	TGCGCCAGCAGCTTGGTATATCTGGGCGAGGAGCAGTACTTC	CASSLVYLGEEQYF
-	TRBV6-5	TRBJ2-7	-	TGTGCCAGCAGTCTCGGTCCGAGCTACGAGCAGTACTTC	CASSLGPSYEQYF
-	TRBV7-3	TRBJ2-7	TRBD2	TGTGCCAGCAGCTCACTGGCCGGGACTAGCGTATACGAGCAGTACTTC	CASSSLAGTSVYEQYF